This TCR beta chain was recorded in a study of cytomegalovirus exposure and HLA in healthy donors. Germline-derived CDR1 and CDR2 are SGHTA and FQGNSA. Trimming pared 2 bases from V and 9 bases from J, leaving 14 bases between. CDR3 length: 13 amino acids. PCR amplification relied on 60 Vbeta primers (plus 13 Jbeta primers). Sequencing used immunoSEQ multiplex PCR; TCRdb keeps in-frame clones, though not all of them. The sample comprises about 140,000 clones, 80% of which are singletons, and approximately 15% rests with the top ten. This clonotype was obtained from a woman between 40 and 50 years old in good health and CMV-seronegative. The sample consisted of PBMCs. The chain couples TRBV7-2 to TRBJ2-7, with D tentatively TRBD2 (5 bases). CDR3 sequence: CASSLRPSEGQYF. The CDR3 DNA is TGTGCCAGCAGCTTACGTCCCAGCGAGGGGCAGTACTTC.